Shown below are 2 T cell receptor beta chains from a single sample sequenced in a study of T cells in Graves' hyperthyroidism and ophthalmopathy. Authors of the study amplified TCR beta CDR3 regions from RNA transcripts. First-round RT-PCR with HTBI primers amplified the TCR CDR3 region. TCRdb called the multiplex PCR reads again in MiXCR, with one record for every CDR3 protein. The repertoire holds about 360,000 distinct CDR3 sequences, with around 14% as singletons. What was sequenced was blood. The source is a woman younger than 30 with Graves' hyperthyroidism.

This clonotype showed up many times. This sequence joins TRBV24-1 and TRBJ2-2; D is perhaps TRBD2 (5 bases). The V and J ends lost 1 base and 5 bases respectively, with 7 bases between them. Germline CDR1 and CDR2: KGHDR and SFDVKD. The CDR3 runs to 14 residues. Here the CDR3 reads CATSDLWETGELFF. The DNA of the CDR3 is TGTGCCACCAGTGATTTATGGGAGACCGGGGAGCTGTTTTTT.

This clonotype appeared many times. The rearrangement uses TRBV28 and TRBJ2-7; D may be TRBD2 (7 bases). Germline-derived CDR1 and CDR2 are MDHEN and SYDVKM. CDR3 length equals 15 residues. Trimming stripped 6 bases from V and 3 bases from J, with 18 bases between. DNA of the CDR3: TGTGCCAGCAGCCCCGGGGGGCTATCAGACTACGAGCAGTACTTC. It translates to CASSPGGLSDYEQYF. Filled out from reference TRBV28 and TRBJ2-7, the complete variable domain reads DVKVTQSSRYLVKRTGEKVFLECVQDMDHENMFWYRQDPGLGLRLIYFSYDVKMKEKGDIPEGYSVSREKKERFSLILESASTNQTSMYLCASSPGGLSDYEQYFGPGTRLTVT.